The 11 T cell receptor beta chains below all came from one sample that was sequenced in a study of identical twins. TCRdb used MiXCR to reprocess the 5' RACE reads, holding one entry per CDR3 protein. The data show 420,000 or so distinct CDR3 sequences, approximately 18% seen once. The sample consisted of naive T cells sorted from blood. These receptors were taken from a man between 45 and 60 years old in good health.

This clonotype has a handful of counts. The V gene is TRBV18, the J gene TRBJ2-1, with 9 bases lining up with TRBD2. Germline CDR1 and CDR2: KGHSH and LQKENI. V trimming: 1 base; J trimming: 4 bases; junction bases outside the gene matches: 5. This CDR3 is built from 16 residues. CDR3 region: CASSPRSAGGYNEQFF. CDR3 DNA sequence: TGTGCCAGCTCACCACGTTCAGCGGGAGGTTACAATGAGCAGTTCTTC.

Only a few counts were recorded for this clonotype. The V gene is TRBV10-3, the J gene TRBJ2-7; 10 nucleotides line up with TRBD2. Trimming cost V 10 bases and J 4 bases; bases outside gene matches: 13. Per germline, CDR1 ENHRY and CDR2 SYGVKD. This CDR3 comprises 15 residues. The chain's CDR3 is CATIDTSGVDYEQYF. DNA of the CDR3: TGTGCCACCATAGACACTAGCGGGGTTGATTACGAGCAGTACTTC.

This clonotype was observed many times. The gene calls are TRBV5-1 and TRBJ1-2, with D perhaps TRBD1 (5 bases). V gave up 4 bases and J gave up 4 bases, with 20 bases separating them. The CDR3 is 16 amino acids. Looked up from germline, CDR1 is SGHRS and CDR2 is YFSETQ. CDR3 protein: CASSPEGRVVRYGYTF. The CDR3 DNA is TGCGCCAGCAGCCCGGAGGGCAGGGTGGTTCGCTATGGCTACACCTTC.

The CDR3 DNA sequence: TGCAGCGTTGCCTGGCTAGCGGGACGCAATGAGCAGTTCTTC. It specifies CSVAWLAGRNEQFF. J is TRBJ2-1 and V is TRBV29-1; 9 nucleotides agree with TRBD2. The CDR3 runs to 14 residues. CDR1 is SQVTM, CDR2 ANQGSEA, per germline. V was pared by 4 bases and J by 6 bases, with 7 bases of the junction left unmatched.

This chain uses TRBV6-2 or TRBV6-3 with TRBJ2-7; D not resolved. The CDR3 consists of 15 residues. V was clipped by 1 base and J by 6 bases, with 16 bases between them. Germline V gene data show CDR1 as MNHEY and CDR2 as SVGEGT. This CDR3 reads CASSYLTARGREQYF. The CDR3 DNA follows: TGTGCCAGCAGTTACTTAACGGCACGAGGTCGCGAGCAGTACTTC.

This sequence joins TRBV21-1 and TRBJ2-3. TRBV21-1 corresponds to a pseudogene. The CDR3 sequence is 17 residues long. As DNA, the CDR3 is TGTGCCAGCAGCAAGGAGGCTAGAGTTGCTAGCACAGATACGCAGTATTTT. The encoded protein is CASSKEARVASTDTQYF.

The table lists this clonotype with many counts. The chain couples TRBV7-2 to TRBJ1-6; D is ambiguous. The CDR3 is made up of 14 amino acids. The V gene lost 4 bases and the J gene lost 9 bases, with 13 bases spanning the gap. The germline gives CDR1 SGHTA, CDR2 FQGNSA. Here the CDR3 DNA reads TGTGCCAGCAGCTCCTCTGTCTTAGGTTCACCCCTCCACTTT. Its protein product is CASSSSVLGSPLHF.

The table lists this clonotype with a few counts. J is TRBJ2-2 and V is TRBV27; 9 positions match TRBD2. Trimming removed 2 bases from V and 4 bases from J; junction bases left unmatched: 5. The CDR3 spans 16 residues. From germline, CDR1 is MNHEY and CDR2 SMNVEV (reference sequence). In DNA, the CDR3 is TGTGCCAGCAGTTTACTAGCGGGAAGGGGCACCGGGGAGCTGTTTTTT. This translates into CASSLLAGRGTGELFF.

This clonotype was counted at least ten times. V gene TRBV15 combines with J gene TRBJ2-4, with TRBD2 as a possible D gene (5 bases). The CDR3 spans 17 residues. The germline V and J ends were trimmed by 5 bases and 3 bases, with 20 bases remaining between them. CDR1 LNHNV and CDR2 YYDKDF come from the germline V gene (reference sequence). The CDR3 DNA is TGTGCCACCAGCGGATATCTGGCCGGGGAACACAAAAACATTCAGTACTTC. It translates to CATSGYLAGEHKNIQYF. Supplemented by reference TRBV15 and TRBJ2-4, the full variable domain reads DAMVIQNPRYQVTQFGKPVTLSCSQTLNHNVMYWYQQKSSQAPKLLFHYYDKDFNNEADTPDNFQSRRPNTSFCFLDIRSPGLGDTAMYLCATSGYLAGEHKNIQYFGAGTRLSVL.

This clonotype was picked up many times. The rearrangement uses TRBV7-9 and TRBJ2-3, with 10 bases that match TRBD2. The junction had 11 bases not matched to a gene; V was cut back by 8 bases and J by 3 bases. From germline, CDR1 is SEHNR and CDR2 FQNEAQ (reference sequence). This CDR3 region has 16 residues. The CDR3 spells CASPPETSGATDTQYF. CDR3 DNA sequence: TGTGCCAGCCCCCCAGAAACTAGCGGGGCTACAGATACGCAGTATTTT.

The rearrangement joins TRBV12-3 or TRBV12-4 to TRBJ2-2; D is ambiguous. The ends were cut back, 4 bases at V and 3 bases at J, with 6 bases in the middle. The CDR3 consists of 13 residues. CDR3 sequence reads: CASSSIYTGELFF. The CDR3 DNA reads TGTGCCAGCAGTTCTATTTACACCGGGGAGCTGTTTTTT.